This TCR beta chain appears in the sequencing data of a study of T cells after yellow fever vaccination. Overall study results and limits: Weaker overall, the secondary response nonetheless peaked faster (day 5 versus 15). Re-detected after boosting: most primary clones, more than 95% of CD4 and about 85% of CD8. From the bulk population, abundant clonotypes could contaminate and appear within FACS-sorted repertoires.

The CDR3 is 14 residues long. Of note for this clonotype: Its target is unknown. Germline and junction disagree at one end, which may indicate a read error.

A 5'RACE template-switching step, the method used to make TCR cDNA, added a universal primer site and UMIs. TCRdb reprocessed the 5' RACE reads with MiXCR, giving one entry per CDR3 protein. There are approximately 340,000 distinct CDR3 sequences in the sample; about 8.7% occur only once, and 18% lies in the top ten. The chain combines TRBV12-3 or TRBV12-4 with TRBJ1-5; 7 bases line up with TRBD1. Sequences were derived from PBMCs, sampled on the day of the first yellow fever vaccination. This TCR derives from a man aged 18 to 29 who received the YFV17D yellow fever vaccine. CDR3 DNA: TGTGCCAGCAGGGGGACAGATAGCAATCAGCCCCTGCATTTT. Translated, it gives CASRGTDSNQPLHF.